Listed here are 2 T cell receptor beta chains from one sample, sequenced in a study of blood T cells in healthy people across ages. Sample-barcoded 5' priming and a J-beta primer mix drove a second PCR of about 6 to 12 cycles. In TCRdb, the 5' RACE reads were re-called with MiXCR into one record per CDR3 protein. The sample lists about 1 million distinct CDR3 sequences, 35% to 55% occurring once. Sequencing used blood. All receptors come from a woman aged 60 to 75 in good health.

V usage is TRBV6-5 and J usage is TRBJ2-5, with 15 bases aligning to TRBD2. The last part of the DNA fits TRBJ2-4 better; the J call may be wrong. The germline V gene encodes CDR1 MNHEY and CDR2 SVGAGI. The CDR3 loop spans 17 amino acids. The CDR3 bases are TGTGCCAGCAGTTATAGGGGACTAGCGGGAGGTGGGTACATTCAGTACTTC. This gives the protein CASSYRGLAGGGYIQYF.

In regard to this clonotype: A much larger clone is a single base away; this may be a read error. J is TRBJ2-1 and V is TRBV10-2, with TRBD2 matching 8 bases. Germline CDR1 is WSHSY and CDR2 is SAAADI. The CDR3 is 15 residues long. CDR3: CASSERLAGNNKQFF. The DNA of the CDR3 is TGCGCCAGCAGTGAGAGGCTAGCGGGTAACAATAAGCAGTTCTTC.